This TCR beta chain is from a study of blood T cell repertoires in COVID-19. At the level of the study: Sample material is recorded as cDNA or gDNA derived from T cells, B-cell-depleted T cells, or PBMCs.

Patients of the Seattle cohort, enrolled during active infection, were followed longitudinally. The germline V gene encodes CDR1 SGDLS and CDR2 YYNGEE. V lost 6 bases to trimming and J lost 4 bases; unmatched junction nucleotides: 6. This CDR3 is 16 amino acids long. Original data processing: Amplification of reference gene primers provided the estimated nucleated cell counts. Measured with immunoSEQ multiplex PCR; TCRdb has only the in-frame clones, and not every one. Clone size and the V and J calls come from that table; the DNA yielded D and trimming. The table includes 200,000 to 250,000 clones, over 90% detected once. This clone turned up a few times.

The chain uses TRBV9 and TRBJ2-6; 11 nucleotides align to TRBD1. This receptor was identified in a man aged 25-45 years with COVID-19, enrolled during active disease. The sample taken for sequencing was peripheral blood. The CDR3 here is CASKGTGGSGANVLTF. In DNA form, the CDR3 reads TGTGCCAGCAAGGGGACAGGGGGTTCAGGGGCCAACGTCCTGACTTTC.